This T cell receptor (beta chain) was found in a study of control samples from healthy donors and cancer patients (dated by TCRdb to about 2020). This clone was picked up one time. Its recognized antigen is unknown. Base qualities were left out, and no much larger clone turns up one base away. CDR1 LGHDT and CDR2 YNNKEL are derived from the germline V gene (reference sequence). The CDR3 starts with the cysteine, ends with the phenylalanine, and has 15 residues. Left in the record is the CDR3 DNA by itself, 45 bases read in frame from the first base. Relative to germline, V is missing 3 bases and J is missing 6 bases, with 11 bases of the junction outside any gene match. The receptor library was made with the immunoSEQ multiplex PCR assay. The table was pulled from immuneACCESS by TCRdb, which kept in-frame rearrangements only. Such tables lose some clones; where checked, under half of the loss comes from unresolved V genes, and the rest has no known cause. The sample table contains about 20,000 clones; only one count was recorded for roughly 91% of them. Clones ranked in the top ten supply 8% to 10% of the sample.

This chain is built from TRBV3-1 (or the pseudogene TRBV3-2) and TRBJ2-7; 7 junctional bases match TRBD1. The receptor's source is an older woman with head and neck cancer. The sample consisted of PBMCs. The bases read TGTGCCAGCAGCCAGGTGGACAGGCCCCGGGGCGAGCAGTACTTC. Translated, it gives CASSQVDRPRGEQYF.